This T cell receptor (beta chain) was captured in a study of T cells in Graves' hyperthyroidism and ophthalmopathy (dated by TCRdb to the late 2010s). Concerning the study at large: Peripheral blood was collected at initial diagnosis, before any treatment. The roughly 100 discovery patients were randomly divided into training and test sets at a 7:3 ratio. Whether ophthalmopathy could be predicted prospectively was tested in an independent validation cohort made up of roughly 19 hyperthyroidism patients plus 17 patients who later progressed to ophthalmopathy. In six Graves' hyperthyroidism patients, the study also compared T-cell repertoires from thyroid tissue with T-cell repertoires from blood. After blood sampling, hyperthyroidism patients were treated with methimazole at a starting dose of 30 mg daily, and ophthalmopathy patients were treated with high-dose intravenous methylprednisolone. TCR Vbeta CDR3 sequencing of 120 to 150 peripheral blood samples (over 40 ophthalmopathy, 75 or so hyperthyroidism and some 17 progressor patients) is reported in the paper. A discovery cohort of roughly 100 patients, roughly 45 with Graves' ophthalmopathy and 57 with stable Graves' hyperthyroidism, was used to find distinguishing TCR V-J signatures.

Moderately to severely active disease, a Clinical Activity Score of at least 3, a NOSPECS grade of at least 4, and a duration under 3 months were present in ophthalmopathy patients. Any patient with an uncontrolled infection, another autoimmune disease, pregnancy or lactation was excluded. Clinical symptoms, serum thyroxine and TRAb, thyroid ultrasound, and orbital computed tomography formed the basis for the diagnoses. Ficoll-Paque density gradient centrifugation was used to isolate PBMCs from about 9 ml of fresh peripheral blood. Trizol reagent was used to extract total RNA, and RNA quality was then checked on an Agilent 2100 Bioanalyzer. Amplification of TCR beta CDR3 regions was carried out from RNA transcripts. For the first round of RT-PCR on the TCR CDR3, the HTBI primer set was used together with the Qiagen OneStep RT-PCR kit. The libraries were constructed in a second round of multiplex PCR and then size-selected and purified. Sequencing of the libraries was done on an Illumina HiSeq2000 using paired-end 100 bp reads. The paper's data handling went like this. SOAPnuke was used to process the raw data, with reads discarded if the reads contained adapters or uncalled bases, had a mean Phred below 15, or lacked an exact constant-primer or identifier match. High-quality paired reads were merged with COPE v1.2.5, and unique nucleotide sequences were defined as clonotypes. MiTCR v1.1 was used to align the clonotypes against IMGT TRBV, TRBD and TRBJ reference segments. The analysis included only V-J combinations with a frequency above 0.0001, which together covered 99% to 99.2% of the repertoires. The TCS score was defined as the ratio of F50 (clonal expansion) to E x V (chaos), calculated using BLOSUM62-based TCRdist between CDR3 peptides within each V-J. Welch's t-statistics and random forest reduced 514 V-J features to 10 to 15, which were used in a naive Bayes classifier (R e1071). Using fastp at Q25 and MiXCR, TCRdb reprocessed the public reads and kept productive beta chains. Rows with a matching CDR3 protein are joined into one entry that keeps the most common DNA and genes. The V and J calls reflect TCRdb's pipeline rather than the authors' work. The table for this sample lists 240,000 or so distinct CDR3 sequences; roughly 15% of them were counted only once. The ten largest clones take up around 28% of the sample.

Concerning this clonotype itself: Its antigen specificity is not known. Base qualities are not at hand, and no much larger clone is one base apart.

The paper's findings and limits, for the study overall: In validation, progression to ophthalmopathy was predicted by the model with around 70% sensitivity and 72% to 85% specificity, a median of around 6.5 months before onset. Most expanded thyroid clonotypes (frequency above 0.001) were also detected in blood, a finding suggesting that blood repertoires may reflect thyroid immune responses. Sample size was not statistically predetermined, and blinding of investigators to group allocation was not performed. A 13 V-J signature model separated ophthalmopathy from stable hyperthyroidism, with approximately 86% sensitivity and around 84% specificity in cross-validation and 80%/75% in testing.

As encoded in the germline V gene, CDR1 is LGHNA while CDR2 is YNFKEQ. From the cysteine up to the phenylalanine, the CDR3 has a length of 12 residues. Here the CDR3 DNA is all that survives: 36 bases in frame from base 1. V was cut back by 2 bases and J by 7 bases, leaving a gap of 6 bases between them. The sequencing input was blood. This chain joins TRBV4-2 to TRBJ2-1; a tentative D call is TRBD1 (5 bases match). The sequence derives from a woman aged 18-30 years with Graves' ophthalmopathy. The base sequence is TGTGCCAGCAGCCAATCAGGGAATGAGCAGTTCTTC. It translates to CASSQSGNEQFF.